Listed here are 10 T cell receptor beta chains from one sample, sequenced in a study of CD8 T cells in ankylosing spondylitis. For these receptors, no antigen is known. Study-level results: Within ankylosing spondylitis blood, a TCR beta motif made up of under 10 highly homologous variants appeared to be characteristic.

TCRdb analysed the 5' RACE reads with MiXCR anew, one entry per CDR3 protein. The table lists about 390,000 distinct CDR3 sequences, 20% to 25% of them singletons, with roughly a sixth in the top ten. Sequenced material: blood, either unsorted or a sorted T cell fraction (not recorded which). These receptor sequences come from a male donor with ankylosing spondylitis.

The chain combines TRBV20-1 with TRBJ2-7, with 9 bases matching TRBD2. Per the germline V gene, CDR1 is DFQATT and CDR2 is SNEGSKA (reference sequence). The CDR3 totals 14 residues. Losses at the gene ends were 5 bases for V and 5 bases for J; bases not matched to a gene: 10. In DNA, the CDR3 is TGCAGTGCTTTACGAATAGCGGGAGAAGACGAGCAGTACTTC. This codes for CSALRIAGEDEQYF.

This clonotype turned up a few times. This chain uses TRBV20-1 with TRBJ2-5; D is uncertain. There are 11 residues in the CDR3. Germline V gene data show CDR1 as DFQATT and CDR2 as SNEGSKA (reference sequence). Trimming shortened V by 6 bases and J by 4 bases, and 9 bases separated the two germline ends. The chain's CDR3 is CSAELRETQYF. CDR3 coding DNA: TGCAGTGCGGAACTGAGAGAGACCCAGTACTTC.

This clonotype was observed a handful of times. The gene calls are TRBV7-8 and TRBJ1-1; D unclear. The CDR3 has 16 residues. Deletions cut 0 bases from V and 0 bases from J, with 11 bases between. Germline V CDR1 and CDR2: SGHVS, FQNEAQ. The CDR3 sequence is CASSLARGLVNTEAFF. DNA of the CDR3: TGTGCCAGCAGCTTAGCGAGAGGGCTCGTGAACACTGAAGCTTTCTTT.

The CDR3 region has the DNA TGTGCCAGCAGCCCCTCAAGGGACACTGAAGCTTTCTTT. Translated: CASSPSRDTEAFF. The rearrangement uses TRBV6-1 and TRBJ1-1; no reliable D call. In germline, CDR1 is MNHNS, CDR2 SASEGT. This CDR3 region has 13 residues. The ends were cut back, 6 bases at V and 3 bases at J, with 11 bases in the middle.

This clonotype was recorded a few times. The V call is TRBV20-1, the J call TRBJ2-1; perhaps TRBD1 as D (6 bases). The CDR3 contains 14 residues. The V and J ends lost 6 bases and 3 bases respectively, with 15 bases between them. Germline V CDR1 and CDR2: DFQATT, SNEGSKA (reference sequence). The CDR3 nucleotides are TGCAGTGCCAGACGGCCAGGGGACTACAATGAGCAGTTCTTC. Its protein product is CSARRPGDYNEQFF.

The chain uses TRBV29-1 and TRBJ2-5; TRBD1 aligns across 8 bases. Germline V gene sequence: CDR1 SQVTM, CDR2 ANQGSEA. The CDR3 runs to 12 residues. V shed 6 bases and J 3 bases; nucleotides not matched to a gene: 3. The CDR3 nucleotides are TGCAGCGTAGCGACAGGGGAAGAGACCCAGTACTTC. Its translation: CSVATGEETQYF.

The rearrangement uses TRBV9 and TRBJ1-6, with no clear D. Between the trimmed V and J ends, which lost 0 bases and 13 bases, there was a span of 11 bases. CDR1 SGDLS and CDR2 YYNGEE come from the germline V gene. This CDR3 region has 13 residues. CDR3 nucleotide sequence: TGTGCCAGCAGCGTAGACCCGGGTGCCCCCCTCCACTTT. Residues: CASSVDPGAPLHF.

This clonotype was detected once. V and J are TRBV4-2 and TRBJ1-5, with 10 bases that match TRBD1. V was clipped by 3 bases and J by 8 bases; unmatched bases: 1. The germline gives CDR1 LGHNA, CDR2 YNFKEQ. The CDR3 runs 13 residues. The CDR3, as DNA: TGTGCCAGCAGCCAGGACAGGGGGAAGCCCCAGCATTTT. It codes for CASSQDRGKPQHF.

This clonotype has a handful of counts. The chain is built from TRBV18 and TRBJ1-2; D remains ambiguous. Deletions cut 2 bases from V and 3 bases from J, with 4 bases between. Germline V lookup: CDR1 KGHSH, CDR2 LQKENI. The CDR3 is 12 residues long. In DNA form, the CDR3 reads TGTGCCAGCTCACCATCGGACTATGGCTACACCTTC. Encoded protein: CASSPSDYGYTF.

In this sample, this clonotype turned up a few times. The chain employs TRBV9 and TRBJ2-1; possible D gene TRBD2, 5 bases. CDR1 and CDR2 (germline): SGDLS, YYNGEE. V lost 3 bases and J 3 bases, leaving 13 bases between the germline ends. The CDR3 contains 15 residues. DNA of the CDR3: TGTGCCAGCAGCGAGCTAGCCCGTGACTACAATGAGCAGTTCTTC. This gives the protein CASSELARDYNEQFF.